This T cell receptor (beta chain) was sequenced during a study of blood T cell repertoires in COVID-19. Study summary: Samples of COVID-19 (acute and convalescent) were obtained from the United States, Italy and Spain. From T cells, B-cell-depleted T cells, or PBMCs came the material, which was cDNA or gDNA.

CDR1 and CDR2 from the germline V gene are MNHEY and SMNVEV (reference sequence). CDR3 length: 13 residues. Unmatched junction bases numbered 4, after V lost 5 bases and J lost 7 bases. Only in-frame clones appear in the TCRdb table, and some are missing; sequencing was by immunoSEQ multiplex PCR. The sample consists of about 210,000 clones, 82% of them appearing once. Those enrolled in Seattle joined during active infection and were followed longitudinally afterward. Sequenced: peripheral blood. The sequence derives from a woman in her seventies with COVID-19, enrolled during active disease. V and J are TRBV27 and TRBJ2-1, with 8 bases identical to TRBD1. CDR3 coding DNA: TGTGCCAGCAGTCTTCAGGGGGCTAATGAGCAGTTCTTC. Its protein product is CASSLQGANEQFF.